This is a list of T cell receptor beta chains from one sample in a study of T cells in Graves' hyperthyroidism and ophthalmopathy. MiXCR, applied by TCRdb to the multiplex PCR reads, yields one record per CDR3 protein. The data show about 400,000 distinct CDR3 sequences, about 25% seen once. The material sequenced was blood. The receptors derive from a man aged 50-59 years with Graves' hyperthyroidism. CDR3s include the opening cysteine and the closing phenylalanine or tryptophan. The order of the fields is V gene, CDR3 protein.

TRBV19,CASRPGQGSRRRYGYTF
TRBV10-3,CAISESTEGAEGNTQYF
TRBV11-2,CASSYSRNNEQFF
TRBV18,CASSSLLAGEYNEQFF
TRBV11-2,CASSLRASTNYGYTF
TRBV20-1,CSARTSGRRQGIQYF
TRBV18,CASSHYRDWNEQFF
TRBV27,CASSLSRKGEKLFF
TRBV5-1,CASSLVGRRTGELFF
TRBV15,CATSRDPDENYEQYF
TRBV2,CASSFRTGVGETQYF
TRBV7-2,CASSLDRVGYGYTF
TRBV20-1,CSARAYSGRGGTQYF
TRBV2,CASRPGQGYSGANVLTF
TRBV27,CASSYGTGGETQYF
TRBV29-1,CSVVDRMEGANTEAFF
TRBV7-9,CASRGTPYEQYF